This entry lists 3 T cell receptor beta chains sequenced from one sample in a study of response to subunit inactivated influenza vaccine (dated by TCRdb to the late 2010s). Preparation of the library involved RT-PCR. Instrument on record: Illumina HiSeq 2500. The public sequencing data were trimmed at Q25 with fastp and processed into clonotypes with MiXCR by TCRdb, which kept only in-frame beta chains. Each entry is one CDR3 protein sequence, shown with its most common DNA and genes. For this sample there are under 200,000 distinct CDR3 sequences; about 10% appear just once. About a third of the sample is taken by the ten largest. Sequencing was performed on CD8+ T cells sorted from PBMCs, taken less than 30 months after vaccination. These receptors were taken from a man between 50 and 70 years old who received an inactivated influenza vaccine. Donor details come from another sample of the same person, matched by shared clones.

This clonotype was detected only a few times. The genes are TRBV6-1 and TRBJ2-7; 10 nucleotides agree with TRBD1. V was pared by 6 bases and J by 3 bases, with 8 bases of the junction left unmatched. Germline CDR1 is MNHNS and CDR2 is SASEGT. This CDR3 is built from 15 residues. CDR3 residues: CASRLTGGDDYEQYF. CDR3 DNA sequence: TGTGCCAGCAGGCTGACAGGGGGCGATGACTACGAGCAGTACTTC.

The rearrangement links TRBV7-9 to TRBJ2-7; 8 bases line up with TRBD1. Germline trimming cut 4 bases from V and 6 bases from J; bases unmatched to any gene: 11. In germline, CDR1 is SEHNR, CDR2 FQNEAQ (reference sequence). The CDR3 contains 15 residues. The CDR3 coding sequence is TGTGCCAGCAGCTCAACCAGCGACAGGGGAAGCGAGCAGTACTTC. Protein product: CASSSTSDRGSEQYF.

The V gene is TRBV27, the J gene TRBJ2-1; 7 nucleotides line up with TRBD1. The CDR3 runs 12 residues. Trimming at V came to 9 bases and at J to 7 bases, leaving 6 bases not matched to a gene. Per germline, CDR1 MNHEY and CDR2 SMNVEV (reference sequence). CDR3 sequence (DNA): TGTGCCAGAAGCCGACAGGGAAATGAGCAGTTCTTC. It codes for CARSRQGNEQFF.